The 10 T cell receptor beta chains in this list originate from one sample, sequenced in a study of spatial heterogeneity in lung cancer. Time point noted: sample taken at primary tumor resection. Unsorted samples of tumor, nontumor lung or frozen PBMC had their whole RNA sequenced. TCRdb redid the calling of the 5' RACE reads with MiXCR, one entry per CDR3 protein. The sample consists of 45,000 or so distinct CDR3 sequences, around 7.6% of them appearing once. The specimen comprised PBMCs, sampled at surgery. These receptors were obtained from a female donor with early-stage non-small cell lung cancer.

This clonotype came up many times. CDR3 nucleotide sequence: TGTGCCAGCAGCCAAGCGTATGGGGAGGAGACCCAGTACTTC. It is translated as CASSQAYGEETQYF. This sequence joins TRBV14 and TRBJ2-5, with D possibly matching TRBD2 (5 bases). This CDR3 comprises 14 residues. The V gene's germline CDR1 is SGHDN and CDR2 FVKESK. Trimming removed 1 base from V and 5 bases from J, with 11 bases in between.

This clonotype was seen many times. The chain joins TRBV28 to TRBJ2-7; D is tentatively TRBD1 or TRBD2 (5 bases each). CDR3 length equals 13 residues. The V end was cut by 7 bases, the J end by 2 bases, with 12 bases between. Looked up from germline, CDR1 is MDHEN and CDR2 is SYDVKM. This chain's CDR3 is CASTGGPPYEQYF. The DNA for the CDR3 is TGTGCCAGCACTGGGGGACCCCCCTACGAGCAGTACTTC.

This clonotype has a handful of counts. The chain combines TRBV6-5 with TRBJ2-5, with 12 bases lining up with TRBD1. V was clipped by 5 bases and J by 4 bases; unmatched bases: 8. Germline loops: CDR1 MNHEY, CDR2 SVGAGI. The CDR3 sequence is 16 residues long. CDR3 sequence (DNA): TGTGCCAGCAGTCGCCGGGACAGGGGGCCGGGAGAGACCCAGTACTTC. Translating it yields CASSRRDRGPGETQYF.

This clonotype came up many times. The CDR3: CASSIRGRVGATNEKLFF. The CDR3 DNA is TGCGCCAGCAGCATCCGAGGCAGGGTGGGTGCAACTAATGAAAAACTGTTTTTT. The genes are TRBV5-1 and TRBJ1-4; D possibly corresponds to TRBD1 (5 bases). The CDR3 has 18 amino acids. The germline V and J ends were trimmed by 4 bases and 0 bases, with 19 bases remaining between them. Germline values: CDR1 SGHRS, CDR2 YFSETQ.

This clonotype was observed a handful of times. The CDR3 spells CASIQIAKNIQYF. The CDR3 DNA reads TGTGCCAGCATCCAGATAGCCAAAAACATTCAGTACTTC. The chain couples TRBV2 to TRBJ2-4, with D unclear. Trimming shortened V by 7 bases and J by 0 bases, and 7 bases separated the two germline ends. Looked up from germline, CDR1 is SNHLY and CDR2 is FYNNEI. The CDR3 covers 13 residues. Combining the CDR3 with reference TRBV2 and TRBJ2-4 gives the whole variable domain EPEVTQTPSHQVTQMGQEVILRCVPISNHLYFYWYRQILGQKVEFLVSFYNNEISEKSEIFDDQFSVERPDGSNFTLKIRSTKLEDSAMYFCASIQIAKNIQYFGAGTRLSVL.

The rearrangement links TRBV5-4 to TRBJ1-2; no clear D. The CDR3 is 14 residues long. Germline V gene data show CDR1 as SGHNT and CDR2 as YYREEE (reference sequence). V was shortened by 0 bases and J by 1 base, with 7 bases between the two germline ends. The CDR3 DNA sequence: TGTGCCAGCAGCTTGGTAGGGATTAACTATGGCTACACCTTC. Its protein product is CASSLVGINYGYTF.

As for this clonotype: Germline and junction disagree at one end, which may indicate a read error. This chain uses TRBV4-1 with TRBJ1-1; D gene ambiguous. The CDR3 consists of 15 residues. Germline CDR1 is MGHRA and CDR2 is YSYEKL. For the CDR3, the DNA is TGCGTCAGCAGCCAAGACTTAGGGAGTTCCACTGAAGCTTTCTTT. This gives the protein CVSSQDLGSSTEAFF.

The V gene is TRBV6-1, the J gene TRBJ2-1; D remains unclear. The CDR3 covers 17 residues. Trimming left V 5 bases short and J 0 bases short, with 17 bases between. Germline V gene sequence: CDR1 MNHNS, CDR2 SASEGT. CDR3 loop: CASSPDTQLSSYNEQFF. CDR3 sequence (DNA): TGTGCCAGCAGTCCAGACACTCAACTCAGCTCCTACAATGAGCAGTTCTTC.

The chain recombines TRBV7-3 with TRBJ1-1; D gene ambiguous. Trimming took 2 bases from V and 2 from J, leaving 6 bases between them. CDR1 and CDR2 (germline): SGHTA, FQGTGA. The CDR3 length is 13 residues. This chain's CDR3 is CASSLELNTEAFF. The CDR3 nucleotides are TGTGCCAGCAGCTTAGAGCTCAACACTGAAGCTTTCTTT.

This sequence joins TRBV24-1 and TRBJ2-3; 9 nucleotides align to TRBD2. The V gene end was trimmed by 4 bases and the J gene end by 2 bases; junction bases not matched to a gene: 6. The CDR3 spans 16 residues. CDR1 and CDR2 from the germline V gene are KGHDR and SFDVKD. CDR3 DNA: TGTGCCACCAGTGACGCCCTAGCGGGGAACACAGATACGCAGTATTTT. Amino acids: CATSDALAGNTDTQYF.